The 11 T cell receptor beta chains below were found in one sample sequenced in a study of blood T cell repertoires in COVID-19. TCRdb keeps only in-frame clones here, not all; method: immunoSEQ multiplex PCR. In the table there are roughly 200,000 clones, 80% to 90% of which are singletons. Sample: peripheral blood. The receptors were sampled from a man between 60 and 70 years old who had recovered from COVID-19.

The rearrangement uses TRBV20-1 and TRBJ2-1; 9 nucleotides line up with TRBD2. Germline-derived CDR1 and CDR2 are DFQATT and SNEGSKA (reference sequence). Trimming at V came to 3 bases and at J to 7 bases, leaving 7 bases not matched to a gene. The CDR3 has 14 amino acids. CDR3 protein: CSASSAGGRNEQFF. DNA of the CDR3: TGCAGTGCTAGTTCGGCGGGGGGGAGGAATGAGCAGTTCTTC.

The sample holds one count of this clone. The chain carries TRBV14 and TRBJ2-7; 8 bases align to TRBD1. The germline CDR1 and CDR2 sequences are SGHDN and FVKESK. With 3 bases clipped from V and 2 bases from J, the junction kept 6 bases outside the gene matches. The CDR3 totals 15 residues. CDR3 in DNA: TGTGCCAGCAGCCAGGCCGGGACAGGTACCTACGAGCAGTACTTC. Residues: CASSQAGTGTYEQYF. The full variable domain, rest sourced from reference TRBV14 and TRBJ2-7, is EAGVTQFPSHSVIEKGQTVTLRCDPISGHDNLYWYRRVMGKEIKFLLHFVKESKQDESGMPNNRFLAERTGGTYSTLKVQPAELEDSGVYFCASSQAGTGTYEQYFGPGTRLTVT.

V usage is TRBV5-1 and J usage is TRBJ2-7; the match to TRBD2 covers 10 bases. Germline trimming cut 0 bases from V and 6 bases from J; bases unmatched to any gene: 9. Germline CDR1 is SGHRS and CDR2 is YFSETQ. The CDR3 loop spans 16 amino acids. Written as DNA, the CDR3 is TGCGCCAGCAGCTTGGGGTCGGTAGCGGGAGGAAGCGAGCAGTACTTC. As protein: CASSLGSVAGGSEQYF.

This chain connects TRBV28 to TRBJ2-1; D remains ambiguous. The CDR3 spans 12 residues. V gave up 4 bases and J gave up 8 bases, with 9 bases separating them. CDR1 is MDHEN, CDR2 SYDVKM, per germline. The CDR3 DNA reads as TGTGCCAGCAGTTCTTACAACGATGAGCAGTTCTTC. Translated: CASSSYNDEQFF. The complete variable domain, with remaining parts taken from reference TRBV28 and TRBJ2-1, reads DVKVTQSSRYLVKRTGEKVFLECVQDMDHENMFWYRQDPGLGLRLIYFSYDVKMKEKGDIPEGYSVSREKKERFSLILESASTNQTSMYLCASSSYNDEQFFGPGTRLTVL.

This chain links TRBV19 with TRBJ2-1; possible D gene TRBD2, 6 bases. V was shortened by 6 bases and J by 0 bases, with 15 bases between the two germline ends. There are 16 residues in the CDR3. Germline CDR1 is LNHDA and CDR2 is SQIVND (reference sequence). The CDR3 loop reads CASSRGRGSSYNEQFF. For the CDR3, the DNA is TGTGCCAGTAGCCGAGGGCGGGGAAGCTCCTACAATGAGCAGTTCTTC.

The gene calls are TRBV24-1 and TRBJ2-6; TRBD1 aligns across 8 bases. The CDR3 is made up of 15 amino acids. The trim removed 7 bases at V and 4 bases at J, leaving 5 bases unmatched. CDR1 is KGHDR, CDR2 SFDVKD, per germline. CDR3 residues: CATSSGGAGANVLTF. Written as DNA, the CDR3 is TGTGCCACCAGCTCAGGGGGCGCCGGGGCCAACGTCCTGACTTTC.

V is TRBV28 and J is TRBJ1-2; the D gene is possibly TRBD1 (5 bases). CDR1 and CDR2 from the germline V gene are MDHEN and SYDVKM. The V gene lost 6 bases and the J gene lost 8 bases, with 13 bases spanning the gap. The CDR3 totals 12 residues. CDR3 sequence: CASSPGLRGYTF. CDR3 sequence (DNA): TGTGCCAGCAGCCCGGGACTCAGGGGCTACACCTTC.

The CDR3, as DNA: TGTGCCAGCAGCTCCCGTTCAGGGGCAATGTGGGGCTACACCTTC. Protein: CASSSRSGAMWGYTF. The chain joins TRBV5-6 to TRBJ1-2; D is perhaps TRBD1 (6 bases). There are 15 residues in the CDR3. V lost 3 bases to trimming and J lost 8 bases, with 20 bases between them. From germline, CDR1 is SGHDT and CDR2 YYEEEE.

The rearrangement links TRBV6-5 to TRBJ2-7; no clear D gene. V lost 2 bases, J lost 0 bases, and 8 bases lay in between. The CDR3 runs to 14 residues. Germline assignment: CDR1 MNHEY and CDR2 SVGAGI. CDR3 region: CASSYTVLSYEQYF. In DNA, the CDR3 is TGTGCCAGCAGTTACACAGTCCTCTCCTACGAGCAGTACTTC.

The chain carries TRBV6-5 and TRBJ1-2, with D unclear. V was cut by 9 bases and J by 6 bases, with 8 bases left in between. The CDR3 consists of 10 residues. Germline V lookup: CDR1 MNHEY, CDR2 SVGAGI. The CDR3 nucleotides read TGTGCCAGTCGCCGAGATGGCTACACCTTC. This sequence encodes CASRRDGYTF.

This chain connects TRBV4-3 to TRBJ2-7, with 7 positions matching TRBD2. Germline V gives CDR1 LGHNA, CDR2 YSLEER. Trimming removed 0 bases from V and 7 bases from J; junction bases left unmatched: 6. The CDR3 covers 14 residues. CDR3 nucleotides: TGCGCCAGCAGCCAAGATCGCGGGGAGGGGGAGCAGTACTTC. Translating it yields CASSQDRGEGEQYF.